The next 32 T cell receptor beta chains were all read from a single sample in a study of blood T cell repertoires in COVID-19 (TCRdb year 2020). Libraries were constructed by the immunoSEQ multiplex PCR assay. TCRdb mirrors the immuneACCESS table, restricted to in-frame sequences. Some clones are absent from its copies; in checked studies, under half trace to an unresolved V gene, and the reason for the others is unknown. The sample has about 220,000 clones on record, about 87% of them singletons. 2.6% of the sample is in the top ten clones. Sequencing input: PBMCs or T cells enriched from blood (not recorded which). The receptor source for this set is a woman in her twenties or thirties who had recovered from COVID-19.

V gene TRBV24-1 combines with J gene TRBJ2-3; tentative D call: TRBD2 (5 bases). V lost 4 bases and J lost 2, with 15 bases in between. The CDR3 contains 16 residues. Germline assignment: CDR1 KGHDR and CDR2 SFDVKD. CDR3 loop: CATSDPGGGITDTQYF. The CDR3 DNA reads TGTGCCACCAGTGACCCTGGCGGAGGCATCACAGATACGCAGTATTTT.

V gene TRBV19 combines with J gene TRBJ1-4; TRBD1 might be the D (6 bases). Trimming cost V 6 bases and J 5 bases, with 13 bases left between them. Looked up from germline, CDR1 is LNHDA and CDR2 is SQIVND (reference sequence). There are 14 residues in the CDR3. The CDR3 is CASRLTGRNEKLFF. The CDR3 nucleotides are TGTGCCAGTAGACTTACAGGGAGAAATGAAAAACTGTTTTTT.

This clone was recorded a few times. The chain has TRBV3-1 (or the pseudogene TRBV3-2) and TRBJ2-4; TRBD2 might be the D (6 bases). The CDR3 consists of 19 residues. Trimming removed 0 bases from V and 0 bases from J, with 18 bases in between. Germline V gene lookup returns CDR1 LGHDT and CDR2 YNNKEL (reference sequence). CDR3 in DNA: TGTGCCAGCAGCCAAGATCGGAGCCCGGGCGGGGTAGCCAAAAACATTCAGTACTTC. Its protein product is CASSQDRSPGGVAKNIQYF.

J is TRBJ2-7 and V is TRBV5-1; 7 bases are a match to TRBD1. Germline CDR1 and CDR2: SGHRS and YFSETQ. The CDR3 extends over 13 amino acids. J gave up 7 bases and V 0 bases, and 4 bases lay outside the gene matches. CDR3 sequence reads: CASSLAGDSEQYF. In DNA form, the CDR3 reads TGCGCCAGCAGCTTGGCCGGGGACAGTGAGCAGTACTTC. Together with reference TRBV5-1 and TRBJ2-7, the CDR3 gives the full variable domain: KAGVTQTPRYLIKTRGQQVTLSCSPISGHRSVSWYQQTPGQGLQFLFEYFSETQRNKGNFPGRFSGRQFSNSRSEMNVSTLELGDSALYLCASSLAGDSEQYFGPGTRLTVT.

This chain connects TRBV5-6 to TRBJ2-1; no firm D call. The CDR3 covers 13 residues. Between the trimmed V and J ends, which lost 0 bases and 5 bases, there was a span of 6 bases. In germline, CDR1 is SGHDT, CDR2 YYEEEE. CDR3 coding DNA: TGTGCCAGCAGCTTGGTGGTAGACAATGAGCAGTTCTTC. Protein: CASSLVVDNEQFF.

This sequence joins TRBV3-1 (or the pseudogene TRBV3-2) and TRBJ1-5; no clear D gene. Per the germline V gene, CDR1 is LGHDT and CDR2 is YNNKEL (reference sequence). Trimming removed 1 base at V and 6 bases at J, with 13 bases between. CDR3 size: 15 residues. CDR3 sequence reads: CASSQVWRFFQPQHF. DNA for the CDR3: TGTGCCAGCAGCCAAGTCTGGAGGTTTTTTCAGCCCCAGCATTTT.

The chain combines TRBV16 with TRBJ2-7, with D unresolved. Germline CDR1 and CDR2: KGHSY and FQNENV. Trimming removed 4 bases at V and 2 bases at J, with 9 bases between. The CDR3 has 13 residues. The CDR3: CASSPNTAYEQYF. The CDR3 DNA reads TGTGCCAGCAGCCCTAACACAGCCTACGAGCAGTACTTC.

This clone appeared once. This chain links TRBV19 with TRBJ2-5; TRBD2 matches at 7 bases. CDR1 is LNHDA and CDR2 is SQIVND in the germline V gene (reference sequence). This CDR3 has 15 residues. J lost 3 bases, V lost 3 bases, and 7 bases had no gene match. CDR3 protein: CASSMGGGGKETQYF. DNA of the CDR3: TGTGCCAGTAGTATGGGCGGCGGGGGAAAAGAGACCCAGTACTTC.

The rearrangement uses TRBV7-2 and TRBJ1-2, with a possible D match to TRBD1 (5 bases). Germline CDR1 is SGHTA and CDR2 is FQGNSA. Trimming shortened V by 5 bases and J by 4 bases, and 23 bases separated the two germline ends. This CDR3 is built from 17 residues. CDR3 nucleotides: TGTGCCAGCAGCCCCCGACTTGGGGGAGGCGGCGGCTATGGCTACACCTTC. Amino acid sequence: CASSPRLGGGGGYGYTF. Together with reference TRBV7-2 and TRBJ1-2, the CDR3 gives the full variable domain: GAGVSQSPSNKVTEKGKDVELRCDPISGHTALYWYRQSLGQGLEFLIYFQGNSAPDKSGLPSDRFSAERTGGSVSTLTIQRTQQEDSAVYLCASSPRLGGGGGYGYTFGSGTRLTVV.

The chain carries TRBV7-2 and TRBJ2-3, with TRBD2 as a possible D gene (5 bases). The CDR3 has 13 residues. The germline CDR1 and CDR2 sequences are SGHTA and FQGNSA. Trimming shortened V by 5 bases and J by 6 bases, and 12 bases separated the two germline ends. CDR3 protein: CASSRTREDTQYF. DNA for the CDR3: TGTGCCAGCAGCCGAACAAGGGAGGATACGCAGTATTTT. The whole variable domain, filled in from reference TRBV7-2 and TRBJ2-3, reads GAGVSQSPSNKVTEKGKDVELRCDPISGHTALYWYRQSLGQGLEFLIYFQGNSAPDKSGLPSDRFSAERTGGSVSTLTIQRTQQEDSAVYLCASSRTREDTQYFGPGTRLTVL.

The rearrangement uses TRBV6-5 and TRBJ2-7; D may be TRBD1 (6 bases). Trimming removed 2 bases from V and 1 base from J, with 9 bases in between. Germline values: CDR1 MNHEY, CDR2 SVGAGI. The CDR3 runs to 14 residues. The chain's CDR3 is CASSYDTGSYEQYF. CDR3 bases: TGTGCCAGCAGTTACGATACAGGGTCCTACGAGCAGTACTTC.

The CDR3 DNA is TGTGCCAGCAGCTGGACAGCCCAGGGGGCTACAGATACGCAGTATTTT. The encoded protein is CASSWTAQGATDTQYF. The chain carries TRBV7-2 and TRBJ2-3, with 8 bases fitting TRBD1. Germline CDR1 SGHTA, CDR2 FQGNSA. The V segment lost 4 bases and the J segment 3 bases; nucleotides outside the gene matches: 9. The CDR3 has 16 residues.

The genes are TRBV4-2 and TRBJ1-2; a weak D match, TRBD1 (6 bases). V was trimmed by 2 bases and J by 8 bases, leaving 21 bases between them. CDR1 is LGHNA, CDR2 YNFKEQ, per germline. The length of the CDR3 is 16 residues. CDR3 bases: TGTGCCAGCAGCCAATTTCGGGGGGCTGGGTATGTCGGCTACACCTTC. Residues: CASSQFRGAGYVGYTF.

This chain connects TRBV5-6 to TRBJ1-2, with D possibly matching TRBD1 (5 bases). This CDR3 is built from 15 residues. Germline V gene data show CDR1 as SGHDT and CDR2 as YYEEEE. V was pared by 0 bases and J by 1 base, with 10 bases between. CDR3 sequence (DNA): TGTGCCAGCAGCTTGGACGTCAGGGTTAACTATGGCTACACCTTC. Residues: CASSLDVRVNYGYTF.

The V call is TRBV11-2, the J call TRBJ2-1; 7 positions match TRBD2. The CDR3 spans 17 residues. Germline values: CDR1 SGHAT, CDR2 FQNNGV. V shed 5 bases, J shed 0 bases, and the junction held 10 bases outside the gene matches. CDR3 loop: CASSPRLAQSSYNEQFF. The DNA of the CDR3 is TGTGCCAGCAGCCCACGACTAGCTCAAAGCTCCTACAATGAGCAGTTCTTC.

The chain carries TRBV4-3 and TRBJ2-1; D ambiguous. V was pared by 0 bases and J by 9 bases, with 9 bases between. The CDR3 runs to 13 residues. In germline, CDR1 is LGHNA, CDR2 YSLEER. CDR3 amino acids: CASSQEAFAEQFF. The DNA for the CDR3 is TGCGCCAGCAGCCAAGAAGCCTTTGCTGAGCAGTTCTTC.

This clone was detected only once. The J gene is TRBJ1-1, the V gene TRBV7-9; tentative D call: TRBD1 (5 bases). CDR1 is SEHNR, CDR2 FQNEAQ, per germline (reference sequence). The CDR3 consists of 16 residues. V lost 4 bases and J lost 8, with 23 bases in between. The CDR3 is CASSSTGTGEYVEAFF. The CDR3 nucleotides are TGTGCCAGCAGCTCGACCGGGACGGGAGAGTATGTGGAAGCTTTCTTT.

The gene calls are TRBV5-1 and TRBJ1-5, with TRBD1 identical over 10 bases. This CDR3 contains 15 residues. CDR1 is SGHRS, CDR2 YFSETQ, per germline. V lost 3 bases and J lost 7; bases outside the gene matches: 7. CDR3 protein: CASSSGTGEQQPQHF. Written as DNA, the CDR3 is TGCGCCAGCAGCTCCGGGACAGGGGAACAACAGCCCCAGCATTTT.

This clone was counted a single time. This rearrangement joins TRBV27 to TRBJ1-2, with 7 positions matching TRBD1. Trimming removed 0 bases from V and 4 bases from J; junction bases left unmatched: 2. This CDR3 is built from 14 residues. Looked up from germline, CDR1 is MNHEY and CDR2 is SMNVEV (reference sequence). The DNA of the CDR3 is TGTGCCAGCAGTTTATCGGACAGGACCTATGGCTACACCTTC. Translated: CASSLSDRTYGYTF.

The rearrangement uses TRBV7-2 and TRBJ2-7, with a weak D call TRBD1 (6 bases). This CDR3 is built from 17 residues. V was cut by 5 bases and J by 0 bases, with 20 bases left in between. CDR1 is SGHTA and CDR2 is FQGNSA in the germline V gene. Here the CDR3 reads CASSPAIQGPSSYEQYF. As DNA, the CDR3 is TGTGCCAGCAGCCCAGCGATACAGGGCCCGAGCTCCTACGAGCAGTACTTC.

The genes are TRBV10-3 and TRBJ1-2; 11 bases match TRBD1. Germline CDR1 ENHRY, CDR2 SYGVKD. The CDR3 runs to 14 residues. Trimming at V came to 6 bases and at J to 8 bases, leaving 8 bases not matched to a gene. CDR3 protein: CAIRRWDRGLGYTF. CDR3 DNA sequence: TGTGCCATCAGGAGGTGGGACAGGGGGTTGGGCTACACCTTC.

This clone was found once. CDR3 sequence reads: CASSLRQGTEQYF. The CDR3 DNA sequence: TGCGCCAGCAGCCTTAGACAGGGGACCGAGCAGTACTTC. The chain employs TRBV5-1 and TRBJ2-7; 8 bases are a match to TRBD1. J lost 6 bases, V lost 4 bases, and 6 bases had no gene match. This CDR3 has 13 residues. Germline V CDR1 and CDR2: SGHRS, YFSETQ.

The chain employs TRBV18 and TRBJ2-5, with 8 nucleotides matching TRBD1. Germline assignment: CDR1 KGHSH and CDR2 LQKENI. Trimming cost V 6 bases and J 2 bases; bases outside gene matches: 8. This CDR3 region has 15 residues. Here the CDR3 DNA reads TGTGCCAGCTCGTCGGCGGACAGGGTACAAGAGACCCAGTACTTC. The encoded protein is CASSSADRVQETQYF.

This clone was counted a single time. The junction does not match germline at one end; this may be a read error. This chain uses TRBV7-8 with TRBJ2-7; the match to TRBD2 covers 8 bases. The CDR3 loop spans 14 amino acids. Germline V gene lookup returns CDR1 SGHVS and CDR2 FQNEAQ. CDR3 nucleotide sequence: TGTGCCACCAGCCTCGGGACTAGAGGCTACGAGCAGTACTTC. This sequence encodes CATSLGTRGYEQYF.

This clone has a handful of counts. Here the CDR3 reads CASSYPTFDRGSNQPQHF. CDR3 nucleotide sequence: TGTGCCAGCAGTTACCCCACATTCGACAGGGGAAGCAATCAGCCCCAGCATTTT. J is TRBJ1-5 and V is TRBV6-2 or TRBV6-3; 8 bases match TRBD1. Germline-derived CDR1 and CDR2 are MNHEY and SVGEGT. V gave up 2 bases and J gave up 1 base; unmatched junction bases: 10. The CDR3 totals 18 residues.

The chain uses TRBV10-3 and TRBJ1-4; a possible D gene is TRBD1 (6 bases). Germline lookup yields CDR1 ENHRY and CDR2 SYGVKD. This CDR3 contains 16 residues. V lost 4 bases and J 4 bases, leaving 16 bases between the germline ends. The CDR3 region has the DNA TGTGCCATCAGTGTTAATCCCGGACAGAGTAATGAAAAACTGTTTTTT. Its translation: CAISVNPGQSNEKLFF.

This chain connects TRBV18 to TRBJ2-1, with 13 bases aligning to TRBD2. CDR3 length: 15 amino acids. In germline, CDR1 is KGHSH, CDR2 LQKENI. Trimming cost V 3 bases and J 9 bases; bases outside gene matches: 5. CDR3 sequence reads: CASSPTSGGASEQFF. Written as DNA, the CDR3 is TGTGCCAGCTCACCTACTAGCGGGGGGGCTAGTGAGCAGTTCTTC.

This clone is categorized as medium-sized. The CDR3 protein is CSASGGGDSYEQYF. The CDR3 DNA reads as TGCAGTGCTAGTGGCGGGGGGGACTCCTACGAGCAGTACTTC. The J gene is TRBJ2-7, the V gene TRBV20-1; 9 positions match TRBD2. CDR1 DFQATT and CDR2 SNEGSKA come from the germline V gene (reference sequence). V dropped 3 bases and J dropped 0; count of bases not matched to a gene: 3. CDR3 length: 14 residues.

The V gene is TRBV7-9, the J gene TRBJ1-3; unclear D gene. The CDR3 runs 12 residues. Deletions cut 2 bases from V and 5 bases from J, with 4 bases between. The germline V gene has CDR1 SEHNR and CDR2 FQNEAQ (reference sequence). CDR3 region: CASSLPRNTIYF. CDR3 nucleotides: TGTGCCAGCAGCTTACCAAGAAACACCATATATTTT. The variable domain in full, with the rest retrieved from reference TRBV7-9 and TRBJ1-3, is DTGVSQNPRHKITKRGQNVTFRCDPISEHNRLYWYRQTLGQGPEFLTYFQNEAQLEKSRLLSDRFSAERPKGSFSTLEIQRTEQGDSAMYLCASSLPRNTIYFGEGSWLTVV.

This clone showed up many times. This rearrangement joins TRBV3-1 (or the pseudogene TRBV3-2) to TRBJ1-2; D is undetermined. Germline V gene data show CDR1 as LGHDT and CDR2 as YNNKEL (reference sequence). V lost 0 bases, J lost 0 bases, and 8 bases lay in between. This CDR3 has 15 residues. The CDR3 spells CASSQDSSSNYGYTF. CDR3 DNA sequence: TGTGCCAGCAGCCAAGACTCCTCCTCTAACTATGGCTACACCTTC.

The V gene is TRBV6-2 or TRBV6-3, the J gene TRBJ2-1; tentative D call: TRBD1 (6 bases). Trimming pared 5 bases from V and 7 bases from J, leaving 18 bases between. The germline gives CDR1 MNHEY, CDR2 SVGEGT. The CDR3 runs to 15 residues. The CDR3, as DNA: TGTGCCAGCAGTCCACAGGGTGAAAGTTGGAATGAGCAGTTCTTC. As protein: CASSPQGESWNEQFF.

The chain couples TRBV5-1 to TRBJ1-1, with D perhaps TRBD1 (6 bases). The ends were cut back, 1 base at V and 1 base at J, with 14 bases in the middle. Germline values: CDR1 SGHRS, CDR2 YFSETQ. This CDR3 region has 16 residues. The CDR3 protein is CASSLTGRGGNTEAFF. The DNA of the CDR3 is TGCGCCAGCAGCTTGACAGGGCGAGGGGGGAACACTGAAGCTTTCTTT. The variable domain in full, with the rest retrieved from reference TRBV5-1 and TRBJ1-1, is KAGVTQTPRYLIKTRGQQVTLSCSPISGHRSVSWYQQTPGQGLQFLFEYFSETQRNKGNFPGRFSGRQFSNSRSEMNVSTLELGDSALYLCASSLTGRGGNTEAFFGQGTRLTVV.